The 26 T cell receptor beta chains in this list originate from one sample, sequenced in a study of Ad26.COV2.S vaccination and SARS-CoV-2 variants. Libraries were prepared by immunoSEQ multiplex PCR; TCRdb keeps only in-frame clonotypes and omits some of them. Here the sample spans about 350,000 clones, approximately 90% being singletons. Sample treatment: 15 to 20 received Ad26.COV2.S at low or high dose, single or two shots; 5 received placebo; per-sample allocation not given. Collection of samples fell on day 63 after the first vaccine or placebo injection. The material sequenced was peripheral blood, taken in a trial of Ad26.COV2.S vaccine versus placebo. The source of these receptors is a person aged 18-60 years who received the Ad26.COV2.S COVID-19 vaccine or a placebo.

This sequence joins TRBV7-2 and TRBJ1-2; the D is unclear. The length of the CDR3 is 15 residues. V dropped 0 bases and J dropped 7 bases, with 15 bases sitting between them. Per germline, CDR1 SGHTA and CDR2 FQGNSA. CDR3 nucleotide sequence: TGTGCCAGCAGCTTAGCAGGCCTCCTCGTGGGTGGCTACACCTTC. Its protein product is CASSLAGLLVGGYTF.

The chain employs TRBV7-2 and TRBJ2-7; D might be TRBD1 (7 bases). Trimming stripped 4 bases from V and 5 bases from J, with 15 bases between. Germline CDR1 is SGHTA and CDR2 is FQGNSA. CDR3 length: 14 residues. The DNA of the CDR3 is TGTGCCAGCAGCTCCTCCAGGGGGGCCGACGAGCAGTACTTC. This encodes CASSSSRGADEQYF.

The V gene is TRBV5-1, the J gene TRBJ2-1; D gene unclear. Germline V gene data show CDR1 as SGHRS and CDR2 as YFSETQ. V was cut by 0 bases and J by 4 bases, with 11 bases left in between. The CDR3 has 15 residues. The CDR3 region has the DNA TGCGCCAGCAGCTTGGAGGCAGCCCGATACAATGAGCAGTTCTTC. It encodes CASSLEAARYNEQFF.

The V and J genes are TRBV2 and TRBJ2-3; 8 bases map to TRBD1. The CDR3 has 11 residues. The germline CDR1 and CDR2 sequences are SNHLY and FYNNEI. Trimming removed 8 bases from V and 9 bases from J; junction bases left unmatched: 4. The CDR3 reads CASDGTGTQYF. CDR3 coding DNA: TGTGCCAGCGATGGGACAGGCACGCAGTATTTT.

This chain links TRBV4-2 with TRBJ1-4; a weak D match, TRBD1 (5 bases). V was cut by 1 base and J by 7 bases, with 25 bases left in between. From germline, CDR1 is LGHNA and CDR2 YNFKEQ. There are 19 residues in the CDR3. The CDR3 here is CASSQVPTTTVGWREKLFF. CDR3 nucleotide sequence: TGTGCCAGCAGCCAAGTACCAACCACGACAGTCGGGTGGCGTGAAAAACTGTTTTTT.

V gene TRBV7-6 combines with J gene TRBJ1-1, with D possibly TRBD1 on 5 matching bases. The CDR3 length is 15 residues. CDR1 and CDR2 (germline): SGHVS, FNYEAQ. The V end lost 0 bases, the J end lost 1 base, and 9 bases lay between the germline ends. The CDR3 bases are TGTGCCAGCAGCTTAGCGCGGGGCAGGAACACTGAAGCTTTCTTT. Its protein product is CASSLARGRNTEAFF.

The V and J genes are TRBV7-9 and TRBJ2-2; tentatively, D is TRBD1 or TRBD2 (6 bases each). With 3 bases removed from V and 6 bases from J, the gap between germline ends came to 17 bases. This CDR3 is built from 16 residues. CDR1 SEHNR and CDR2 FQNEAQ come from the germline V gene (reference sequence). In DNA form, the CDR3 reads TGTGCCAGCAGCTTGTGGCGCGGGACACCCCCCGGGGAGCTGTTTTTT. Protein product: CASSLWRGTPPGELFF. Full variable domain (outside the CDR3, taken from reference TRBV7-9 and TRBJ2-2): DTGVSQNPRHKITKRGQNVTFRCDPISEHNRLYWYRQTLGQGPEFLTYFQNEAQLEKSRLLSDRFSAERPKGSFSTLEIQRTEQGDSAMYLCASSLWRGTPPGELFFGEGSRLTVL.

The chain carries TRBV6-6 and TRBJ2-5; the D gene is possibly TRBD1 (6 bases). The CDR3 loop spans 16 amino acids. Deletions cut 4 bases from V and 1 base from J, with 16 bases between. Germline loops: CDR1 MNHNY, CDR2 SVGAGI (reference sequence). This CDR3 reads CASSSGVPTLQETQYF. The CDR3 nucleotides read TGTGCCAGCAGTTCAGGGGTCCCAACCCTCCAAGAGACCCAGTACTTC.

The rearrangement joins TRBV9 to TRBJ1-4; D is uncertain. V lost 4 bases to trimming and J lost 1 base, with 14 bases between them. Germline V lookup: CDR1 SGDLS, CDR2 YYNGEE. This CDR3 has 16 amino acids. The CDR3 DNA sequence: TGTGCCAGCAGCCCCCGTTCGGGGTTAACTAATGAAAAACTGTTTTTT. This translates into CASSPRSGLTNEKLFF.

The rearrangement uses TRBV29-1 and TRBJ1-2, with TRBD1 identical over 7 bases. V lost 6 bases to trimming and J lost 0 bases; unmatched junction nucleotides: 13. Germline CDR1 reads SQVTM; CDR2 reads ANQGSEA. The CDR3 extends over 16 amino acids. CDR3 in DNA: TGCAGCGTAGCCGGGACAGACAAAAAAGCTAACTATGGCTACACCTTC. It specifies CSVAGTDKKANYGYTF.

The count of this clone is one. This chain joins TRBV20-1 and TRBJ2-1; a possible D gene is TRBD1 (5 bases). From germline, CDR1 is DFQATT and CDR2 SNEGSKA (reference sequence). The CDR3 is 13 amino acids. The V gene lost 3 bases and the J gene lost 8 bases, with 14 bases spanning the gap. DNA of the CDR3: TGCAGTGCTAGTGGCAGGGTTGGCGATGAGCAGTTCTTC. It translates to CSASGRVGDEQFF.

The CDR3 loop reads CASSPYRGSYEQYF. The CDR3 nucleotides read TGCGCCAGCAGCCCCTACAGGGGCTCCTACGAGCAGTACTTC. The chain joins TRBV5-1 to TRBJ2-7, with 7 bases identical to TRBD1. CDR3 size: 14 residues. Germline values: CDR1 SGHRS, CDR2 YFSETQ. Trimming cost V 4 bases and J 0 bases; bases outside gene matches: 4.

The V and J genes are TRBV7-9 and TRBJ2-5, with 7 positions matching TRBD1. CDR3 length equals 15 residues. Germline V CDR1 and CDR2: SEHNR, FQNEAQ (reference sequence). V shed 5 bases and J 0 bases; nucleotides not matched to a gene: 6. CDR3 in amino acids: CASSPTDRDQETQYF. CDR3 sequence (DNA): TGTGCCAGCAGCCCTACTGACAGGGACCAAGAGACCCAGTACTTC. Full variable domain (rest looked up from reference TRBV7-9 and TRBJ2-5): DTGVSQNPRHKITKRGQNVTFRCDPISEHNRLYWYRQTLGQGPEFLTYFQNEAQLEKSRLLSDRFSAERPKGSFSTLEIQRTEQGDSAMYLCASSPTDRDQETQYFGPGTRLLVL.

The chain recombines TRBV10-1 with TRBJ2-7; TRBD2 matches 15 bases. V gave up 4 bases and J gave up 4 bases; unmatched junction bases: 8. This CDR3 is 17 amino acids long. CDR1 is WNHNN and CDR2 is SYGVQD in the germline V gene (reference sequence). CDR3 in DNA: TGCGCCAGCAGTGTAGGACTAGCGGGAGGGTCATCGTACGAGCAGTACTTC. It codes for CASSVGLAGGSSYEQYF.

This clone has a single count. This rearrangement joins TRBV2 to TRBJ1-4; D is ambiguous. Germline CDR1 and CDR2: SNHLY and FYNNEI. V gave up 6 bases and J gave up 5 bases, with 7 bases separating them. The length of the CDR3 is 12 residues. The DNA for the CDR3 is TGTGCCAGCAGCCTTTCCAATGAAAAACTGTTTTTT. This gives the protein CASSLSNEKLFF.

V gene TRBV5-1 combines with J gene TRBJ1-1; the D is unclear. The CDR3 is 13 residues long. CDR1 and CDR2 from the germline V gene are SGHRS and YFSETQ. V dropped 5 bases and J dropped 0 bases, with 8 bases sitting between them. Here the CDR3 reads CASSQTMNTEAFF. The CDR3 bases are TGCGCCAGCAGTCAGACCATGAACACTGAAGCTTTCTTT.

The V and J genes are TRBV2 and TRBJ2-7, with 7 bases that match TRBD1. CDR1 is SNHLY, CDR2 FYNNEI, per germline. The CDR3 runs to 15 residues. With 4 bases clipped from V and 3 bases from J, the junction kept 9 bases outside the gene matches. The DNA of the CDR3 is TGTGCCAGCAGTGTCGACAGGGAGAGCGACTACGAGCAGTACTTC. Translated, it gives CASSVDRESDYEQYF.

This sequence joins TRBV28 and TRBJ2-7, with D possibly TRBD1 on 6 matching bases. The CDR3 loop spans 12 amino acids. V lost 6 bases, J lost 3 bases, and 9 bases lay in between. Germline V gene lookup returns CDR1 MDHEN and CDR2 SYDVKM. CDR3 sequence: CASSSRGYEQYF. The DNA for the CDR3 is TGTGCCAGCAGCAGCAGGGGCTACGAGCAGTACTTC.

The V and J genes are TRBV4-3 and TRBJ1-4, with D possibly being TRBD1 (6 bases). V was clipped by 3 bases and J by 0 bases, with 8 bases between them. The germline V gene has CDR1 LGHNA and CDR2 YSLEER. There are 15 residues in the CDR3. DNA of the CDR3: TGCGCCAGCAGCCAGAACAGGGCAACTAATGAAAAACTGTTTTTT. It encodes CASSQNRATNEKLFF.

This clone was detected only once. The gene calls are TRBV12-5 and TRBJ1-1; TRBD1 matches 8 bases. This CDR3 has 14 residues. Germline CDR1 LGHNT, CDR2 FRNRAP. Trimming at V came to 6 bases and at J to 3 bases, leaving 6 bases not matched to a gene. The CDR3 region is CASGRDRLDTEAFF. The CDR3 nucleotides are TGTGCTAGTGGAAGGGACAGGTTAGACACTGAAGCTTTCTTT.

The rearrangement uses TRBV6-2 or TRBV6-3 and TRBJ1-1; possibly TRBD1 for D (6 bases). Trimming stripped 2 bases from V and 0 bases from J, with 10 bases between. Germline assignment: CDR1 MNHEY and CDR2 SVGEGT. The CDR3 consists of 15 residues. The CDR3 reads CASSYGGHLNTEAFF. The CDR3 DNA follows: TGTGCCAGCAGTTACGGGGGACACCTGAACACTGAAGCTTTCTTT.

The V call is TRBV5-1, the J call TRBJ2-5; 7 bases align to TRBD2. CDR1 is SGHRS and CDR2 is YFSETQ in the germline V gene. Trimming took 4 bases from V and 3 from J; bases not matched to a gene: 18. This CDR3 comprises 18 residues. Here the CDR3 reads CASSGSGIQREIEETQYF. In DNA, the CDR3 is TGCGCCAGCAGCGGTTCAGGGATCCAGCGGGAAATAGAAGAGACCCAGTACTTC. The variable domain in full, with the rest retrieved from reference TRBV5-1 and TRBJ2-5, is KAGVTQTPRYLIKTRGQQVTLSCSPISGHRSVSWYQQTPGQGLQFLFEYFSETQRNKGNFPGRFSGRQFSNSRSEMNVSTLELGDSALYLCASSGSGIQREIEETQYFGPGTRLLVL.

V usage is TRBV12-3 or TRBV12-4 and J usage is TRBJ2-7; the D gene is possibly TRBD1 (5 bases). Trimming cost V 5 bases and J 10 bases, with 15 bases left between them. The CDR3 loop spans 12 amino acids. As DNA, the CDR3 is TGTGCCAGCAGTCTTCGACAGTATGATCAGTACTTC. Translation gives CASSLRQYDQYF.

The chain recombines TRBV7-9 with TRBJ1-4, with a tentative D call TRBD1 (6 bases). This CDR3 is 14 amino acids long. Trimming took 5 bases from V and 7 from J, leaving 14 bases between them. Germline V gene data show CDR1 as SEHNR and CDR2 as FQNEAQ (reference sequence). CDR3: CASSQTGGGEKLFF. CDR3 DNA sequence: TGTGCCAGCAGCCAAACAGGAGGGGGTGAAAAACTGTTTTTT.

The chain has TRBV27 and TRBJ1-5; D uncertain. V lost 3 bases and J lost 3, with 12 bases in between. The CDR3 spans 15 residues. Germline V CDR1 and CDR2: MNHEY, SMNVEV (reference sequence). The CDR3: CASSLGQALNQPQHF. CDR3 sequence (DNA): TGTGCCAGCAGTTTGGGTCAGGCCCTCAATCAGCCCCAGCATTTT.

The CDR3 DNA is TGTGCCAGCAGTTCTAGCGGGAGTCTCAATGAGCAGTTCTTC. Its translation is CASSSSGSLNEQFF. The genes are TRBV3-1 (or the pseudogene TRBV3-2) and TRBJ2-1; 10 bases are shared with TRBD2. CDR1 and CDR2 from the germline V gene are LGHDT and YNNKEL (reference sequence). This CDR3 is 14 amino acids long. Trimming removed 6 bases from V and 6 bases from J; junction bases left unmatched: 5.